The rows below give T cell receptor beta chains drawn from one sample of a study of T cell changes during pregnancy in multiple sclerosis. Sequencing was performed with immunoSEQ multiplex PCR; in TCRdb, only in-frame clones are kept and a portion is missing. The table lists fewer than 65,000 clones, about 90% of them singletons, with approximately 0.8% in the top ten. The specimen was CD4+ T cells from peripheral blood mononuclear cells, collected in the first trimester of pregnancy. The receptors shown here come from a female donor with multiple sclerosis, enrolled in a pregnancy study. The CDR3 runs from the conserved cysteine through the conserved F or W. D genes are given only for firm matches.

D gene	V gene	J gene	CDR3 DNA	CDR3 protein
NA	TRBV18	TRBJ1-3	TGTGCCAGCTCACCACTACAGGGAAATGGAAACACCATATATTTT	CASSPLQGNGNTIYF
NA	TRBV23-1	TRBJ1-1	TGCGCCAGCAGTCAATCATGGGGGGTTGGGATGAACACTGAAGCTTTCTTT	CASSQSWGVGMNTEAFF
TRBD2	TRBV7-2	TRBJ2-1	TGTGCCAGCAGGGATGGACTAGCGTCGTCCGTTGATGAGCAGTTCTTC	CASRDGLASSVDEQFF
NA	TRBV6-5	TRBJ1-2	TGTGCCAGCACCTCGAGGTTTAGCTATGGCTACACCTTC	CASTSRFSYGYTF
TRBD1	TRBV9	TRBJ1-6	TGTGCCAGCAGCCGACAGGGAATAAGCTCACCCCTCCACTTT	CASSRQGISSPLHF
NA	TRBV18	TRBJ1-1	TGTGCCAGCTCACCACTTTCCGTCCGGCTACAGGAAGACACTGAAGCTTTCTTT	CASSPLSVRLQEDTEAFF
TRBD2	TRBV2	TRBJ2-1	TGTGCCAGCAGTGCCCCCCAGCTCAGCGGGATCAATGAGCAGTTCTTC	CASSAPQLSGINEQFF
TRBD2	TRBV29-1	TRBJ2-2	TGCAGCGTTGTAACGGGGGGATCAAACACCGGGGAGCTGTTTTTT	CSVVTGGSNTGELFF
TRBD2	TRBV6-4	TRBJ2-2	TGTGCCAGCAGAAAAGCGGGGGGAGGCACCGGGGAGCTGTTTTTT	CASRKAGGGTGELFF
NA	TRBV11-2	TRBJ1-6	TGTGCCAGCAGCCGGAATCAGGTGTTCGATTCACCCCTCCACTTT	CASSRNQVFDSPLHF
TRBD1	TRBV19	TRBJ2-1	TGTGCCACTACAGGGGGAAGCTCCTACAATGAGCAGTTCTTC	CATTGGSSYNEQFF